The 14 T cell receptor beta chains below come from one sample, sequenced in a study of blood T cell repertoires in COVID-19. This table comes from immunoSEQ multiplex PCR, and its TCRdb copy is limited to in-frame clones, with some not included. The sample holds around 50,000 clones, roughly 83% seen once. What was sequenced was peripheral blood. Receptors originate from an older woman with acute or convalescent COVID-19.

The rearrangement links TRBV19 to TRBJ1-1, with 7 bases lining up with TRBD1. V shed 1 base, J shed 5 bases, and the junction held 7 bases outside the gene matches. Germline loops: CDR1 LNHDA, CDR2 SQIVND (reference sequence). This CDR3 comprises 15 residues. CDR3 residues: CASSIGGGARTEAFF. The CDR3, as DNA: TGTGCCAGTAGTATAGGAGGGGGCGCCCGTACTGAAGCTTTCTTT. Using reference TRBV19 and TRBJ1-1 for the parts outside the CDR3, the full variable domain is DGGITQSPKYLFRKEGQNVTLSCEQNLNHDAMYWYRQDPGQGLRLIYYSQIVNDFQKGDIAEGYSVSREKKESFPLTVTSAQKNPTAFYLCASSIGGGARTEAFFGQGTRLTVV.

This chain uses TRBV3-1 (or the pseudogene TRBV3-2) with TRBJ1-5; TRBD1 might be the D (6 bases). The CDR3 consists of 16 residues. Germline loops: CDR1 LGHDT, CDR2 YNNKEL (reference sequence). The ends were cut back, 2 bases at V and 3 bases at J, with 14 bases in the middle. This CDR3 reads CASSQNGGGLNQPQHF. CDR3 bases: TGTGCCAGCAGCCAAAATGGTGGGGGCCTCAATCAGCCCCAGCATTTT.

The rearrangement joins TRBV21-1 to TRBJ1-2; the DNA was not used to check the table's D call, TRBD1. TRBV21-1 counts as a pseudogene. The CDR3 covers 20 residues. CDR3 in amino acids: CASSKGQRDRQNTTNYGYTF. CDR3 DNA: TGTGCCAGCAGCAAAGGTCAGAGGGACAGGCAAAATACAACTAACTATGGCTACACCTTC.

The chain employs TRBV3-1 (or the pseudogene TRBV3-2) and TRBJ2-5; maybe TRBD1 (5 bases). This CDR3 comprises 14 residues. Trimming left V 4 bases short and J 2 bases short, with 11 bases between. The germline gives CDR1 LGHDT, CDR2 YNNKEL (reference sequence). Written as DNA, the CDR3 is TGTGCCAGCAGCCTACAGGAGATGCAAGAGACCCAGTACTTC. Encoded protein: CASSLQEMQETQYF.

The V gene is TRBV5-1, the J gene TRBJ2-5, with 7 bases matching TRBD1. This CDR3 is built from 15 residues. Per the germline V gene, CDR1 is SGHRS and CDR2 is YFSETQ. V was clipped by 4 bases and J by 4 bases; unmatched bases: 10. Written as DNA, the CDR3 is TGCGCCAGCAGCAGAACGACAGGGTGGGGAGAGACCCAGTACTTC. This gives the protein CASSRTTGWGETQYF.

This clone was observed once. The J gene is TRBJ1-1, the V gene TRBV11-2; D uncertain. Germline V CDR1 and CDR2: SGHAT, FQNNGV. The ends were cut back, 1 base at V and 4 bases at J, with 13 bases in the middle. CDR3 length: 15 amino acids. The CDR3 DNA reads TGTGCCAGCAGCTTAGGTTTCGGGGTGCGCACTGAAGCTTTCTTT. Amino acid sequence: CASSLGFGVRTEAFF.

V and J are TRBV27 and TRBJ1-4, with D perhaps matching TRBD1 (6 bases). Trimming took off 6 bases at V and 8 bases at J, with 19 bases between the two ends. CDR3 size: 15 residues. CDR1 MNHEY and CDR2 SMNVEV come from the germline V gene (reference sequence). The CDR3 DNA is TGTGCCAGCAGATCAAAGGGGATAGGGGGAGAAAAACTGTTTTTT. The encoded protein is CASRSKGIGGEKLFF.

The chain joins TRBV5-1 to TRBJ2-7; 10 bases are a match to TRBD2. In germline, CDR1 is SGHRS, CDR2 YFSETQ. The CDR3 has 15 amino acids. Trimming at V came to 2 bases and at J to 0 bases, leaving 2 bases not matched to a gene. In nucleotides, the CDR3 is TGCGCCAGCAGCTTAGGGACTAGCGTCTCCTACGAGCAGTACTTC. This translates into CASSLGTSVSYEQYF.

V is TRBV6-6 and J is TRBJ1-4; possible D gene TRBD1, 5 bases. The CDR3 is 15 residues long. Germline V gene lookup returns CDR1 MNHNY and CDR2 SVGAGI (reference sequence). Trimming removed 5 bases from V and 0 bases from J, with 10 bases in between. CDR3 bases: TGTGCCAGCAGTCAGCGGGGCTCAACTAATGAAAAACTGTTTTTT. Amino acid sequence: CASSQRGSTNEKLFF.

A remark on this clone: The conserved phenylalanine or tryptophan is not found at the CDR3 terminus, so this likely reflects a read error. The limits of the CDR3 on the DNA are not certain, so only TCRdb's listed CDR3 is given. V usage is TRBV12-3 or TRBV12-4 and J usage is TRBJ1-1; whether TRBD1, the table's D call, matches the DNA was not checked. 12 amino acids form the CDR3, both terminal residues included. CDR3 sequence reads: CASSLRSHQGRV.

V gene TRBV12-3 or TRBV12-4 combines with J gene TRBJ1-6; no clear D gene. The CDR3 sequence is 13 residues long. The germline V and J ends were trimmed by 6 bases and 5 bases, with 8 bases remaining between them. The DNA of the CDR3 is TGTGCCAGCAGCCGACTTAATAATTCACCCCTCCACTTT. This sequence encodes CASSRLNNSPLHF.

The chain carries TRBV27 and TRBJ1-4, with D unclear. The CDR3 runs to 19 residues. V gave up 4 bases and J gave up 6 bases, with 27 bases separating them. CDR1 and CDR2 from the germline V gene are MNHEY and SMNVEV (reference sequence). Here the CDR3 reads CASSSQNLAGAGFYEKLFF. CDR3 nucleotides: TGTGCCAGCAGTTCTCAAAACTTAGCGGGCGCCGGATTTTATGAAAAACTGTTTTTT.

The chain combines TRBV9 with TRBJ1-6; maybe TRBD1 (6 bases). The CDR3 totals 15 residues. Germline values: CDR1 SGDLS, CDR2 YYNGEE. V was clipped by 3 bases and J by 7 bases, with 14 bases between them. The DNA for the CDR3 is TGTGCCAGCAGCGGCGGACGGACAGCAAATTCACCCCTCCACTTT. Translation gives CASSGGRTANSPLHF. The full variable domain, completed using reference TRBV9 and TRBJ1-6, is DSGVTQTPKHLITATGQRVTLRCSPRSGDLSVYWYQQSLDQGLQFLIQYYNGEERAKGNILERFSAQQFPDLHSELNLSSLELGDSALYFCASSGGRTANSPLHFGNGTRLTVT.

The V gene is TRBV29-1, the J gene TRBJ1-1; perhaps TRBD1 as D (5 bases). V dropped 4 bases and J dropped 4 bases, with 13 bases sitting between them. The germline CDR1 and CDR2 sequences are SQVTM and ANQGSEA. CDR3 length equals 13 residues. The CDR3 loop reads CSVVRGSGTEAFF. The CDR3 region has the DNA TGCAGCGTTGTAAGGGGATCCGGCACTGAAGCTTTCTTT.